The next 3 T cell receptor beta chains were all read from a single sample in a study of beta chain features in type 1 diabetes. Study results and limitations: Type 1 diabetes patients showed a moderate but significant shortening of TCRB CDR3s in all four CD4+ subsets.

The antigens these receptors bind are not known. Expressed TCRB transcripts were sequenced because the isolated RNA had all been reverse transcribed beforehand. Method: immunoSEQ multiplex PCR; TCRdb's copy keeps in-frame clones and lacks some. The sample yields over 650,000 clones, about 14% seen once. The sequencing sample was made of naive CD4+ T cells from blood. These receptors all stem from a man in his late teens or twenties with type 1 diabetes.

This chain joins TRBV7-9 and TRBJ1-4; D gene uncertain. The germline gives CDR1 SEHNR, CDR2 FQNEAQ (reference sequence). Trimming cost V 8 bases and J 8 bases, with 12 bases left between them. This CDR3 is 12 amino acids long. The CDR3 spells CASAGQQEKLFF. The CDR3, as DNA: TGTGCCAGCGCCGGGCAGCAAGAAAAACTGTTTTTT.

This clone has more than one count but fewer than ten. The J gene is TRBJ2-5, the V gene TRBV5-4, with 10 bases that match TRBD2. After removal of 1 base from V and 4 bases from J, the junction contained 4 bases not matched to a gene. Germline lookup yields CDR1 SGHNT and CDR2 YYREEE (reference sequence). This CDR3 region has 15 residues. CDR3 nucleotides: TGTGCCAGCAGCTTGCCAGCGGGAGGGCGAGAGACCCAGTACTTC. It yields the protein CASSLPAGGRETQYF.

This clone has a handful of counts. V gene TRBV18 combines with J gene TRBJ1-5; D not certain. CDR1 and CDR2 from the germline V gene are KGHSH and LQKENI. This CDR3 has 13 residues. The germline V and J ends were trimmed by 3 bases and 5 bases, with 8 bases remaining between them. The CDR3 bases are TGTGCCAGCTCACCTGGAGCTCATCAGCCCCAGCATTTT. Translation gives CASSPGAHQPQHF.